This is a list of T cell receptor beta chains from one sample in a study of blood T cell repertoires in COVID-19. Measured with immunoSEQ multiplex PCR; TCRdb has only the in-frame clones, and not every one. This sample has 55,000 to 75,000 clones, with 75% to 90% found just once. The sequenced sample was peripheral blood. The receptors originated from a middle-aged man with active COVID-19. The CDR3 runs from the conserved cysteine through the conserved F or W. The D gene is left open where the match is weak. The listing skips clone size in some rows; elsewhere it reads once, few, many or a size class.

cdr3_aa cdr3_nt d_call j_call clone_size v_call
CATTTGGNQPQHF TGTGCCACCACGACAGGAGGCAATCAGCCCCAGCATTTT NA TRBJ1-5 NA TRBV12-3/TRBV12-4
CASSFFSQGEQYF TGTGCCAGCAGTTTTTTTAGCCAGGGCGAGCAGTACTTC NA TRBJ2-7 once TRBV27
CASSQDVAGGYNEQFF TGTGCCAGCAGCCAAGACGTAGCGGGGGGGTACAATGAGCAGTTCTTC TRBD2 TRBJ2-1 NA TRBV4-2
CASSVGGQMGTDTQYF TGTGCCAGCAGCGTAGGTGGGCAAATGGGCACAGATACGCAGTATTTT NA TRBJ2-3 NA TRBV9
CASSLRVRGTSGGAPYNEQFF TGTGCCAGCAGTTTACGGGTTCGTGGGACTAGCGGGGGGGCGCCCTACAATGAGCAGTTCTTC TRBD2 TRBJ2-1 NA TRBV27
CASSFILGRNSYNEQFF TGTGCCAGCAGTTTTATCTTGGGGCGCAACTCCTACAATGAGCAGTTCTTC NA TRBJ2-1 NA TRBV27
CASSGQGFEKLFF TGTGCCAGCAGCGGACAGGGGTTTGAAAAACTGTTTTTT TRBD1 TRBJ1-4 NA TRBV6-6
CASSTPPGQWNYGYTF TGTGCCAGTAGTACCCCCCCCGGACAATGGAACTATGGCTACACCTTC NA TRBJ1-2 NA TRBV19
CASSQAEGGEVNTEAFF TGCGCCAGCAGCCAAGCAGAGGGGGGGGAGGTGAACACTGAAGCTTTCTTT NA TRBJ1-1 NA TRBV4-3
CASSLFRGQGNNEQFF TGTGCCAGCAGCTTATTCAGGGGACAGGGTAACAATGAGCAGTTCTTC TRBD1 TRBJ2-1 NA TRBV7-3
CASSAQPPGYTDTQYF TGTGCCAGCAGCGCTCAACCGCCAGGCTACACAGATACGCAGTATTTT NA TRBJ2-3 NA TRBV7-2
CASSQLGTLSYEQYF TGTGCCAGCAGCCAGCTCGGGACACTTTCCTACGAGCAGTACTTC NA TRBJ2-7 NA TRBV3-1/TRBV3-2
CATSRGLVEAGELFF TGTGCCACCAGCAGGGGACTAGTGGAAGCCGGGGAGCTGTTTTTT TRBD2 TRBJ2-2 NA TRBV15